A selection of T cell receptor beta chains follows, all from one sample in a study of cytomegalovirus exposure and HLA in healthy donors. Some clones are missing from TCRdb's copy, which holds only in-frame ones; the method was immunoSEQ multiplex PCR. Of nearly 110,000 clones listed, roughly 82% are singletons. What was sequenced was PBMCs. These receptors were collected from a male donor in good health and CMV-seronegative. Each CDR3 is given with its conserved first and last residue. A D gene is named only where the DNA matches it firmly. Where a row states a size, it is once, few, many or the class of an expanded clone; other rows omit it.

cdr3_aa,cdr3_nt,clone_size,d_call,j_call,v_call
CASSQSGGEQYF,TGTGCCAGCAGCCAGTCGGGGGGCGAGCAGTACTTC,-,TRBD2,TRBJ2-7,TRBV9
CATTPGTGEADTQYF,TGTGCCACCACTCCCGGGACAGGGGAAGCAGATACGCAGTATTTT,-,TRBD1,TRBJ2-3,TRBV2
CASSNGGDTQYF,TGTGCCAGCAGTAACGGGGGGGATACGCAGTATTTT,-,TRBD2,TRBJ2-3,TRBV27
CASSYVRPGYEAFF,TGTGCCAGCAGTTACGTTCGGCCGGGGTATGAAGCTTTCTTT,-,-,TRBJ1-1,TRBV6-5
CASSLSTMDRGGYTF,TGTGCCAGCAGTTTATCGACTATGGACAGGGGTGGCTACACCTTC,few,TRBD1,TRBJ1-2,TRBV27
CASSIGQIREGRTDTQYF,TGTGCCAGTAGTATAGGTCAGATACGGGAGGGCCGCACAGATACGCAGTATTTT,few,TRBD2,TRBJ2-3,TRBV19
CASSKPGLVYEQYF,TGTGCCAGTAGTAAGCCGGGACTAGTCTACGAGCAGTACTTC,-,TRBD2,TRBJ2-7,TRBV19
CASTLTGGTEAFF,TGTGCCAGCACCCTTACAGGGGGCACTGAAGCTTTCTTT,-,TRBD1,TRBJ1-1,TRBV7-9
CASSRTSSSGELFF,TGTGCCAGCAGCCGGACTAGCAGTTCCGGGGAGCTGTTTTTT,-,TRBD2,TRBJ2-2,TRBV7-7
CASSPGRDTGELFF,TGTGCCAGCAGCCCCGGTCGTGACACCGGGGAGCTGTTTTTT,-,-,TRBJ2-2,TRBV28
CASSPQPGATNYGYTF,TGTGCCAGCAGCCCGCAGCCAGGCGCGACCAACTATGGCTACACCTTC,once,-,TRBJ1-2,TRBV7-2
CASSFRGAVFTDTQYF,TGTGCCAGCAGTTTCCGGGGGGCAGTTTTTACAGATACGCAGTATTTT,-,-,TRBJ2-3,TRBV27
CASSELEWGREQFF,TGTGCCAGCAGTGAATTAGAATGGGGGCGTGAGCAGTTCTTC,-,-,TRBJ2-1,TRBV25-1
CASSPLRGSAYEQYF,TGTGCCAGCTCACCACTGAGAGGGAGCGCCTACGAGCAGTACTTC,once,-,TRBJ2-7,TRBV18
CASRGLGSYEQYF,TGTGCCAGCAGGGGACTAGGCTCCTACGAGCAGTACTTC,-,TRBD2,TRBJ2-7,TRBV27
CASSELGSSGTGELFF,TGTGCCAGCAGTGAATTGGGTAGTTCGGGCACCGGGGAGCTGTTTTTT,-,-,TRBJ2-2,TRBV25-1
CASGGLAGGLVGTDTQYF,TGTGCCAGCGGGGGACTAGCGGGAGGTTTAGTAGGCACAGATACGCAGTATTTT,-,TRBD2,TRBJ2-3,TRBV2
CASSQGKYNEQFF,TGTGCCAGCTCACAGGGGAAATACAATGAGCAGTTCTTC,-,TRBD1,TRBJ2-1,TRBV6-5
CASVEGYEQYF,TGTGCCAGCGTAGAGGGTTACGAGCAGTACTTC,-,-,TRBJ2-7,TRBV25-1
CASSLGLPGQDTGELFF,TGCGCCAGCAGCTTGGGTCTCCCGGGACAGGACACCGGGGAGCTGTTTTTT,-,TRBD1,TRBJ2-2,TRBV5-1
CASSSLLPFSSGNTIYF,TGCGCCAGCAGCTCCCTACTACCTTTTTCCTCTGGAAACACCATATATTTT,-,-,TRBJ1-3,TRBV5-1